The entry below gives a single TCR beta chain sequence along with its context. Seattle-derived patients entered the study during active infection and were followed longitudinally. This sample is drawn from a study of blood T cell repertoires in COVID-19. Looking at the study overall: Spain, Italy and the United States supplied samples that represented acute and convalescent COVID-19. Sample material is recorded as cDNA or gDNA derived from T cells, B-cell-depleted T cells, or PBMCs.

The V gene's germline CDR1 is MRHNA and CDR2 SNTAGT. CDR3 size: 16 residues. V gave up 4 bases and J gave up 6 bases; unmatched junction bases: 7. In the original workflow: Counts of nucleated cells, estimated from reference gene primer amplification, were obtained. TCRdb's table, derived via immunoSEQ multiplex PCR, lists solely in-frame clones and lacks some. V and J calls plus clone size are reproduced from that table; the DNA served to infer D and trimming. Altogether hundreds of thousands of clones are present, over 85% being singletons, with the ten largest covering over 8.5%. Material for sequencing was peripheral blood. The rearrangement uses TRBV6-4 and TRBJ2-2, with 11 bases identical to TRBD2. The source is a woman aged 30 to 39 with COVID-19, enrolled during active disease. The CDR3: CASSAHLAGGAGELFF. The CDR3 DNA sequence: TGTGCCAGCAGTGCCCATCTAGCGGGGGGCGCCGGGGAGCTGTTTTTT.